This T cell receptor beta chain was recovered during a study of vaccination and CD4 T cells after COVID-19. Turning to the study itself: The convalescents were made up of six males and four females, two of whom were Hispanic.

The treatment here: roughly 10-day PBMC culture with coronavirus spike peptide pools or control peptides (ViraFEST assay). Germline-derived CDR1 and CDR2 are MNHEY and SVGAGI. V lost 2 bases and J lost 8, with 7 bases in between. This CDR3 has 13 amino acids. Scientists ran DNA taken from cultured CD4+ T cells through the Oncomine TCR Beta short-read assay for sequencing. Researchers extracted genomic DNA from CD4+ T cells that had been cultured. Each CDR3 protein gets one entry after TCRdb re-called the PCR reads with MiXCR. The repertoire holds roughly 14,000 distinct CDR3 sequences, approximately 21% seen once, with roughly 15% in the top ten. This clonotype was seen a few times. The antigen remains unidentified.

Sequences were obtained from cultured CD4+ T cells from blood. The chain has TRBV6-5 and TRBJ2-6; a possible D gene is TRBD2 (5 bases). This clonotype originated in a human donor with COVID-19. CDR3 region: CASSYRETNVLTF. CDR3 nucleotide sequence: TGTGCCAGCAGTTACAGGGAGACCAACGTCCTGACTTTC.